These T cell receptor beta chains were read from a single sample in a study of blood T cells in healthy people across ages. TCRdb fed the 5' RACE reads into MiXCR, producing one record per CDR3 protein. The sample includes over 600,000 distinct CDR3 sequences, 35% to 50% of them seen just once. Sequenced input: blood. All receptors come from a man older than 75 in good health. CDR3s include the opening cysteine and the closing phenylalanine or tryptophan. Fields, in order: V gene, J gene, CDR3 protein.

v_call: TRBV28; j_call: TRBJ1-5; cdr3_aa: CASSAPQGCQPQHF
v_call: TRBV20-1; j_call: TRBJ2-5; cdr3_aa: CSAPDRGRRNEQYF
v_call: TRBV6-6; j_call: TRBJ1-6; cdr3_aa: CASSYTNDNSPLHF
v_call: TRBV27; j_call: TRBJ2-1; cdr3_aa: CASSPGTSGNDARFF
v_call: TRBV5-1; j_call: TRBJ2-3; cdr3_aa: CASSLSTRTDTQYF
v_call: TRBV4-1; j_call: .; cdr3_aa: CASSPRDSSLETQYF
v_call: TRBV20-1; j_call: TRBJ2-1; cdr3_aa: CSADYRGNEQFF
v_call: TRBV12-3/TRBV12-4; j_call: TRBJ1-3; cdr3_aa: CASSSQGAGNTIYF
v_call: TRBV4-2; j_call: TRBJ1-2; cdr3_aa: CASSQDSGANGYTF
v_call: TRBV12-3/TRBV12-4; j_call: TRBJ2-7; cdr3_aa: CASSVPRGEQYF
v_call: TRBV28; j_call: TRBJ2-7; cdr3_aa: CASREVGTSYEQYF
v_call: TRBV7-3; j_call: TRBJ1-2; cdr3_aa: CASSSAGYGYTF
v_call: TRBV20-1; j_call: TRBJ2-5; cdr3_aa: CSATPPLAGSETQYF
v_call: TRBV28; j_call: TRBJ2-3; cdr3_aa: CASRLTGGTDTQYF
v_call: TRBV9; j_call: TRBJ2-3; cdr3_aa: CASSVASSTDTQYF
v_call: TRBV5-1; j_call: TRBJ2-5; cdr3_aa: CASSLGQPPLNEQYF
v_call: TRBV27; j_call: TRBJ2-1; cdr3_aa: CASSDRHDTDEQFF
v_call: TRBV29-1; j_call: TRBJ1-2; cdr3_aa: CSVAKRTYGYTF
v_call: TRBV21-1; j_call: TRBJ2-1; cdr3_aa: CASTRTAGGLIPWEQFF
v_call: TRBV27; j_call: TRBJ2-7; cdr3_aa: CASSLSPYYEQYF
v_call: TRBV7-8; j_call: TRBJ2-5; cdr3_aa: CASSSRLAGVQQYF
v_call: TRBV20-1; j_call: TRBJ2-7; cdr3_aa: CSASGLAVTWGEQYF
v_call: TRBV20-1; j_call: TRBJ2-7; cdr3_aa: CSAGRTGVMDEQYF
v_call: TRBV28; j_call: TRBJ2-5; cdr3_aa: CASSRSYRANEQYF
v_call: TRBV20-1; j_call: TRBJ2-7; cdr3_aa: CSARGGGQGAYEQYF
v_call: TRBV20-1; j_call: TRBJ2-7; cdr3_aa: CSASSSGGDLYEQYF
v_call: TRBV5-6; j_call: TRBJ2-1; cdr3_aa: CASTHQGNEQFF
v_call: TRBV20-1; j_call: .; cdr3_aa: CSAGQKGLANEQYF
v_call: TRBV18; j_call: TRBJ2-6; cdr3_aa: CASSPQSAGGANVLTF
v_call: TRBV5-1; j_call: TRBJ2-3; cdr3_aa: CASSLGTKVGADTQYF
v_call: TRBV4-2; j_call: TRBJ1-5; cdr3_aa: CASSQDTVNQPQHF
v_call: TRBV7-2; j_call: TRBJ2-3; cdr3_aa: CASSLGGAEADTQYF
v_call: TRBV20-1; j_call: TRBJ2-5; cdr3_aa: CSAREKGTQYF
v_call: TRBV15; j_call: TRBJ2-2; cdr3_aa: CATSRGGGTGELFF
v_call: TRBV27; j_call: TRBJ1-6; cdr3_aa: CASSDWGGGSPLHF